This T cell receptor beta chain was identified during a study of blood T cell repertoires in COVID-19. Across the study: Donors in the United States, Italy and Spain gave samples during acute or convalescent COVID-19. Sources were T cells, B-cell-depleted T cells, or PBMCs; the material itself was cDNA or gDNA.

Data came from immunoSEQ multiplex PCR; TCRdb stores just in-frame clones and leaves some out. Of approximately 74,000 clones in the sample, 75% to 90% were seen once. The CDR3 totals 14 residues. Losses at the gene ends were 5 bases for V and 3 bases for J; bases not matched to a gene: 5. Germline loops: CDR1 MNHEY, CDR2 SVGAGI. The genes are TRBV6-5 and TRBJ2-7; 9 nucleotides match TRBD2. The clonotype comes from a man older than 75 with active or convalescent COVID-19. Sequenced material: peripheral blood. The CDR3 DNA reads TGTGCCAGCAGTCCTGAAGCGGGAGGCTACGAGCAGTACTTC. It yields the protein CASSPEAGGYEQYF.